A single sample is the source of the 27 T cell receptor beta chains below, sequenced in a study of T cells in Graves' hyperthyroidism and ophthalmopathy. The investigators amplified TCR beta CDR3 regions from RNA transcripts. In the first-round RT-PCR of the TCR CDR3, the HTBI primer set was used. MiXCR, applied by TCRdb to the multiplex PCR reads, yields one record per CDR3 protein. The data show about 300,000 distinct CDR3 sequences, with roughly 17% seen just once and around 34% held by the top ten. The sequenced material came from blood. All receptors derive from a man aged 25 to 40 with Graves' hyperthyroidism.

This clonotype was seen at least ten times. The chain uses TRBV30 and TRBJ2-7, with 7 bases aligning to TRBD2. Trimming at V came to 5 bases and at J to 5 bases, leaving 6 bases not matched to a gene. Germline V lookup: CDR1 GTSNPN, CDR2 SVGIG (reference sequence). The CDR3 consists of 12 residues. The CDR3 DNA is TGTGCCTGGGGTCTAGCGGCAAACGAGCAGTACTTC. Its protein product is CAWGLAANEQYF.

In this sample, this clonotype turned up many times. The chain is built from TRBV3-1 and TRBJ1-2; 8 bases are a match to TRBD1. J was trimmed by 4 bases and V by 4 bases; bases with no gene match: 11. Germline CDR1 reads LGHDT; CDR2 reads YNNKEL (reference sequence). The CDR3 totals 16 residues. CDR3 nucleotides: TGTGCCAGCAGCCCGACTCAGACAGGGGCCCCCTATGGCTACACCTTC. This gives the protein CASSPTQTGAPYGYTF.

This clonotype was seen a few times. The chain's CDR3 is CASSLGGTEDGELFF. As DNA, the CDR3 is TGTGCCAGCAGTTTAGGCGGAACCGAGGACGGGGAGCTGTTTTTT. The chain links TRBV12-3 or TRBV12-4 to TRBJ2-2; the D is unclear. V lost 1 base to trimming and J lost 7 bases, with 13 bases between them. The CDR3 has 15 amino acids.

Turning to this clonotype: Since a much larger clone is just one base distant, this may be a read error. V usage is TRBV3-1 and J usage is TRBJ2-5, with D perhaps TRBD1 (6 bases). CDR3 length: 15 amino acids. Trimming removed 5 bases at V and 5 bases at J, with 18 bases between. Germline CDR1 LGHDT, CDR2 YNNKEL (reference sequence). CDR3 bases: TGTGCCAGCAGCTCCCGGACAGCCTATGGGGAGACCCAGTACTTC. Residues: CASSSRTAYGETQYF.

Worth noting for this clonotype: The junction departs from germline at one end; a sequencing error may be responsible. CDR3 sequence: CAGSLGDVRDTQYF. Written as DNA, the CDR3 is TGTGCCGGCAGCCTAGGAGACGTGCGGGATACGCAGTATTTT. This chain links TRBV7-9 with TRBJ2-3; unclear D gene. Germline V gene sequence: CDR1 SEHNR, CDR2 FQNEAQ (reference sequence). The length of the CDR3 is 14 residues.

This sequence joins TRBV4-1 and TRBJ2-1, with 12 bases lining up with TRBD2. V shed 4 bases and J 6 bases; nucleotides not matched to a gene: 10. This CDR3 spans 17 amino acids. CDR1 and CDR2 from the germline V gene are MGHRA and YSYEKL. The CDR3 loop reads CASSPRWTSGKGNEQFF. The CDR3 bases are TGCGCCAGCAGCCCGCGTTGGACTAGCGGGAAAGGCAATGAGCAGTTCTTC.

This chain connects TRBV27 to TRBJ2-1; weak D call: TRBD1 (5 bases). The CDR3 totals 13 residues. The V end lost 5 bases, the J end lost 7 bases, and 12 bases lay between the germline ends. From germline, CDR1 is MNHEY and CDR2 SMNVEV (reference sequence). CDR3 protein: CASSTDRRNEQFF. CDR3 DNA sequence: TGTGCCAGCAGTACCGACAGACGGAATGAGCAGTTCTTC.

This clonotype was seen a handful of times. The V call is TRBV2, the J call TRBJ2-1, with 9 bases matching TRBD2. The CDR3 is 17 residues long. Germline CDR1 reads SNHLY; CDR2 reads FYNNEI. Trimming cost V 3 bases and J 4 bases; bases outside gene matches: 10. CDR3 in amino acids: CASSDPRLADTYNEQFF. CDR3 DNA: TGTGCCAGCAGTGACCCCCGACTAGCGGATACTTACAATGAGCAGTTCTTC.

In its sample, this clonotype was seen many times. V gene TRBV7-8 combines with J gene TRBJ2-1, with D hard to call. CDR3 size: 15 residues. CDR1 and CDR2 from the germline V gene are SGHVS and FQNEAQ. V gave up 5 bases and J gave up 7 bases, with 18 bases separating them. Here the CDR3 DNA reads TGTGCCAGCAGCCCGTTCTTTAGGGTGGCAAATGAGCAGTTCTTC. Its translation: CASSPFFRVANEQFF.

This clonotype was detected a few times. The V call is TRBV20-1, the J call TRBJ2-5; TRBD1 matches at 9 bases. In germline, CDR1 is DFQATT, CDR2 SNEGSKA (reference sequence). Losses at the gene ends were 3 bases for V and 4 bases for J; bases not matched to a gene: 6. The CDR3 covers 14 residues. The CDR3 DNA is TGCAGTGCTAGTGGGGGGACAGGGCGAGAGACCCAGTACTTC. As protein: CSASGGTGRETQYF.

This clonotype was picked up many times. This rearrangement joins TRBV24-1 to TRBJ2-1, with D perhaps given as TRBD1 or TRBD2 (5 bases each). V dropped 9 bases and J dropped 3 bases, with 14 bases sitting between them. Germline-derived CDR1 and CDR2 are KGHDR and SFDVKD. The CDR3 runs to 14 residues. CDR3: CATDRGGDYNEQFF. Here the CDR3 DNA reads TGTGCCACCGACCGGGGCGGTGACTACAATGAGCAGTTCTTC.

The V gene is TRBV11-2, the J gene TRBJ1-5; possible D gene TRBD1, 6 bases. Per germline, CDR1 SGHAT and CDR2 FQNNGV. V lost 0 bases, J lost 2 bases, and 23 bases lay in between. CDR3 length: 20 amino acids. The DNA for the CDR3 is TGTGCCAGCAGCTTAGATGGCTGTCGGGGGAGGGGGTTTTGCAATCAGCCCCAGCATTTT. Translation gives CASSLDGCRGRGFCNQPQHF.

The V and J genes are TRBV6-1 and TRBJ2-7, with 12 bases identical to TRBD1. The germline V gene has CDR1 MNHNS and CDR2 SASEGT. The V segment lost 5 bases and the J segment 6 bases; nucleotides outside the gene matches: 8. This CDR3 is built from 15 residues. Written as DNA, the CDR3 is TGTGCCAGCAGTCCCGGGACAGGGGGCGGAGGCGAGCAGTACTTC. Translating it yields CASSPGTGGGGEQYF.

This clonotype was counted at least ten times. The chain links TRBV28 to TRBJ2-2; no definite D call. This CDR3 has 12 residues. Germline V gene sequence: CDR1 MDHEN, CDR2 SYDVKM. V was cut by 10 bases and J by 2 bases, with 8 bases left in between. DNA for the CDR3: TGTGCCACGTCAAGCAACACCGGGGAGCTGTTTTTT. This translates into CATSSNTGELFF.

The chain combines TRBV12-3 or TRBV12-4 with TRBJ2-1; D gene unclear. CDR3 length: 13 residues. Trimming cost V 3 bases and J 9 bases, with 12 bases left between them. CDR3 in DNA: TGTGCCAGCAGTTTGACTGCCTCCACTGAGCAGTTCTTC. It translates to CASSLTASTEQFF.

This clonotype was recorded a few times. A clone one base away is much larger, so this may be a read error. This chain uses TRBV11-3 with TRBJ1-1; no firm D call. V shed 5 bases and J shed 4 bases, with 14 bases lying between them. The CDR3 loop spans 14 amino acids. The germline CDR1 and CDR2 sequences are SGHNT and YENEEA. CDR3 in amino acids: CASSPDYVSTEAFF. The CDR3 DNA reads as TGTGCCAGCAGCCCCGACTATGTGAGCACTGAAGCTTTCTTT.

This clonotype was seen a few times. A much bigger clone sits one base away, suggesting this may be a read error. This rearrangement joins TRBV6-5 to TRBJ1-1; no clear D. Trimming cost V 4 bases and J 1 base, with 7 bases left between them. CDR3 length equals 13 residues. Germline lookup yields CDR1 MNHEY and CDR2 SVGAGI. CDR3 residues: CASSSIGNTEAFF. CDR3 DNA sequence: TGTGCCAGCAGTTCGATAGGGAACACTGAAGCTTTCTTT.

J is TRBJ2-7 and V is TRBV13; a possible D gene is TRBD2 (6 bases). The germline V and J ends were trimmed by 5 bases and 6 bases, with 20 bases remaining between them. CDR3 length: 15 residues. The germline V gene encodes CDR1 PRHDT and CDR2 FYEKMQ (reference sequence). CDR3 loop: CASSAPVGGVREQYF. The CDR3 DNA reads TGTGCCAGCAGCGCCCCGGTGGGGGGTGTCCGCGAGCAGTACTTC.

This clonotype occurred a few times. The rearrangement joins TRBV2 to TRBJ1-6, with D tentatively TRBD1 (5 bases). This CDR3 has 14 residues. V lost 3 bases to trimming and J lost 10 bases, with 13 bases between them. Germline V gene lookup returns CDR1 SNHLY and CDR2 FYNNEI. CDR3 sequence reads: CASSESGESSPLHF. Here the CDR3 DNA reads TGTGCCAGCAGTGAGTCGGGGGAAAGCTCACCCCTCCACTTT.

This clonotype was counted at least ten times. The chain combines TRBV5-1 with TRBJ2-7, with D possibly being TRBD1 or TRBD2 (5 bases each). This CDR3 contains 15 residues. Germline V gene sequence: CDR1 SGHRS, CDR2 YFSETQ. Deletions cut 0 bases from V and 6 bases from J, with 16 bases between. CDR3 protein: CASSLGGLGASEQYF. CDR3 coding DNA: TGCGCCAGCAGCTTGGGGGGGTTGGGCGCGAGCGAGCAGTACTTC. The full variable domain, in which reference TRBV5-1 and TRBJ2-7 provide the parts outside the CDR3, is KAGVTQTPRYLIKTRGQQVTLSCSPISGHRSVSWYQQTPGQGLQFLFEYFSETQRNKGNFPGRFSGRQFSNSRSEMNVSTLELGDSALYLCASSLGGLGASEQYFGPGTRLTVT.

Many counts were recorded for this clonotype. The chain has TRBV18 and TRBJ2-1, with 7 bases identical to TRBD2. In germline, CDR1 is KGHSH, CDR2 LQKENI. CDR3 length: 13 residues. After removal of 3 bases from V and 12 bases from J, the junction contained 8 bases not matched to a gene. This chain's CDR3 is CASSPGLIERQFF. CDR3 coding DNA: TGTGCCAGCTCACCGGGACTAATCGAGAGGCAGTTCTTC.

The sample holds many counts of this clonotype. The CDR3 is CASSLKGNEQFF. CDR3 in DNA: TGTGCCAGCAGCTTAAAGGGGAATGAGCAGTTCTTC. The genes are TRBV7-9 and TRBJ2-1, with D tentatively TRBD1 (5 bases). Trimming stripped 2 bases from V and 7 bases from J, with 6 bases between. Germline V gene sequence: CDR1 SEHNR, CDR2 FQNEAQ (reference sequence). This CDR3 comprises 12 residues. The entire variable domain, with the rest obtained from reference TRBV7-9 and TRBJ2-1, is as follows: DTGVSQNPRHKITKRGQNVTFRCDPISEHNRLYWYRQTLGQGPEFLTYFQNEAQLEKSRLLSDRFSAERPKGSFSTLEIQRTEQGDSAMYLCASSLKGNEQFFGPGTRLTVL.

The chain recombines TRBV5-1 with TRBJ2-6; possibly TRBD2 for D (5 bases). The CDR3 loop spans 16 amino acids. Looked up from germline, CDR1 is SGHRS and CDR2 is YFSETQ. V lost 0 bases, J lost 4 bases, and 11 bases lay in between. The chain's CDR3 is CASSLGGFLGANVLTF. In nucleotides, the CDR3 is TGCGCCAGCAGCTTGGGAGGGTTTTTAGGGGCCAACGTCCTGACTTTC. The full variable domain, in which reference TRBV5-1 and TRBJ2-6 provide the parts outside the CDR3, is KAGVTQTPRYLIKTRGQQVTLSCSPISGHRSVSWYQQTPGQGLQFLFEYFSETQRNKGNFPGRFSGRQFSNSRSEMNVSTLELGDSALYLCASSLGGFLGANVLTFGAGSRLTVL.

This clonotype was seen only a few times. The rearrangement joins TRBV9 to TRBJ1-2; D remains unclear. There are 12 residues in the CDR3. V shed 3 bases and J shed 7 bases, with 10 bases lying between them. Germline V gives CDR1 SGDLS, CDR2 YYNGEE. The DNA of the CDR3 is TGTGCCAGCAGCGATGCACGGGGTGGCTACACCTTC. This gives the protein CASSDARGGYTF. The entire variable domain, with the rest obtained from reference TRBV9 and TRBJ1-2, is as follows: DSGVTQTPKHLITATGQRVTLRCSPRSGDLSVYWYQQSLDQGLQFLIQYYNGEERAKGNILERFSAQQFPDLHSELNLSSLELGDSALYFCASSDARGGYTFGSGTRLTVV.

This clonotype occurred a few times. V is TRBV7-2 and J is TRBJ1-5; 8 bases line up with TRBD1. CDR3 size: 14 residues. Germline V gene data show CDR1 as SGHTA and CDR2 as FQGNSA. With 4 bases clipped from V and 6 bases from J, the junction kept 5 bases outside the gene matches. The CDR3 reads CASSSRTGTQPQHF. The DNA for the CDR3 is TGTGCCAGCAGCTCCCGGACAGGGACTCAGCCCCAGCATTTT.

For this clonotype: The junction departs from germline at one end; a sequencing error may be responsible. This rearrangement joins TRBV7-9 to TRBJ1-4, with D hard to call. The length of the CDR3 is 15 residues. The germline V gene has CDR1 SEHNR and CDR2 FQNEAQ (reference sequence). In DNA form, the CDR3 reads TGTGTCAGCAGCTTAAAGAGGTCAGAGAATGAAAAACTGTTTTTT. It is translated as CVSSLKRSENEKLFF.

The table lists this clonotype with many counts. The rearrangement links TRBV12-3 or TRBV12-4 to TRBJ2-5, with 9 bases fitting TRBD1. CDR3 length equals 16 residues. The V gene end was trimmed by 4 bases and the J gene end by 5 bases; junction bases not matched to a gene: 11. CDR3 residues: CASSSPGQGGGETQYF. The CDR3 bases are TGTGCCAGCAGTTCACCGGGACAGGGAGGAGGGGAGACCCAGTACTTC.